By share of the sample, the clone carrying this T cell receptor (beta chain) is medium-sized (0.01 to 0.1%). Its antigen is undetermined. This entry belongs to a study of spatial heterogeneity in lung cancer. At the level of the study: The average appearance count of each unique TCR and UMI combination in raw reads was more than ten.

Study-level points and caveats: Counts that tracked tumor mutation counts were those of expanded intratumoral alpha and beta TCRs.

Each CDR3 protein is one row after TCRdb ran MiXCR on the 5' RACE reads. The table includes fewer than 15,000 distinct CDR3 sequences, 3.5% to 4.5% detected once. V was trimmed by 3 bases and J by 1 base, leaving 6 bases between them. Germline values: CDR1 SGHVS, CDR2 FQNEAQ. The CDR3 is 13 amino acids. Time point in this sample: sample taken at primary tumor resection. Untreated early-stage non-small cell lung cancer patients, over 55 in total, were the donors. Frozen PBMC, nontumor lung or tumor provided whole RNA, which was sequenced unsorted. This chain uses TRBV7-8 with TRBJ1-1; D uncertain. The input for sequencing was lung tumor tissue, taken at surgery. This receptor was obtained from a male donor with early-stage non-small cell lung cancer. The CDR3 DNA follows: TGTGCCAGCAGCTTGGCAGGGAACACTGAAGCTTTCTTT. It encodes CASSLAGNTEAFF.